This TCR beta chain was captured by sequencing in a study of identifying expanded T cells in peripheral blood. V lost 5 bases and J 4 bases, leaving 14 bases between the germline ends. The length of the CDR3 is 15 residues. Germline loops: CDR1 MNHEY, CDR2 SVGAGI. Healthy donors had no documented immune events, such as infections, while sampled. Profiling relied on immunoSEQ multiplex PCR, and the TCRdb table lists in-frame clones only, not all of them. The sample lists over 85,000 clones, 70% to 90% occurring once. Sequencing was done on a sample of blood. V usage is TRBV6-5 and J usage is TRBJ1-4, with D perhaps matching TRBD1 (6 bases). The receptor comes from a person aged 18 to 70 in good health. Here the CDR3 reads CASSLSTGRNEKLFF. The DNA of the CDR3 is TGTGCCAGCAGTCTTTCGACAGGCCGTAATGAAAAACTGTTTTTT.